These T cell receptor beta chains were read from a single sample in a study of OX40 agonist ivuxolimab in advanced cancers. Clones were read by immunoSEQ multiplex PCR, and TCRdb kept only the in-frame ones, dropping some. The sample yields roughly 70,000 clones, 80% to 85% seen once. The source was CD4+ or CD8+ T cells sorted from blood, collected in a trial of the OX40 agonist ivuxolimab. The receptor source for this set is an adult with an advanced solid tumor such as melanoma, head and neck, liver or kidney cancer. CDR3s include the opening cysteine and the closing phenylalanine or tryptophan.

CDR3aa: CASSTVARDGGTQYF
j_gene: TRBJ2-3
v_gene: TRBV11-2

CDR3aa: CASSPSLWAYGQGGGYTF
j_gene: TRBJ1-2
v_gene: TRBV27

CDR3aa: CASSRRGANQPQHF
j_gene: TRBJ1-5
v_gene: TRBV19

CDR3aa: CATKPGARGYTF
j_gene: TRBJ1-2
v_gene: TRBV2

CDR3aa: CASASQWGNNEQFF
j_gene: TRBJ2-1
v_gene: TRBV7-6

CDR3aa: CASSPTGQGRAQPQHF
j_gene: TRBJ1-5
v_gene: TRBV6-6

CDR3aa: CASSLVSSNTEAFF
j_gene: TRBJ1-1
v_gene: TRBV5-1

CDR3aa: CASNERLAGRDTQYF
j_gene: TRBJ2-3
v_gene: TRBV2

CDR3aa: CASSIQHFTEAFF
j_gene: TRBJ1-1
v_gene: TRBV14

CDR3aa: CASSFGLNTEAFF
j_gene: TRBJ1-1
v_gene: TRBV11-3

CDR3aa: CASSPKNQGTEAFF
j_gene: TRBJ1-1
v_gene: TRBV18

CDR3aa: CASNVDSFTDTQYF
j_gene: TRBJ2-3
v_gene: TRBV9

CDR3aa: CASSQGTVNTEAFF
j_gene: TRBJ1-1
v_gene: TRBV6-1

CDR3aa: CASSIKTGAGNNEQFF
j_gene: TRBJ2-1
v_gene: TRBV5-1

CDR3aa: CASSPGLVPDTQYF
j_gene: TRBJ2-3
v_gene: TRBV19

CDR3aa: CASSAGVSSPLHF
j_gene: TRBJ1-6
v_gene: TRBV18

CDR3aa: CARTLPGPYDEQYF
j_gene: TRBJ2-7
v_gene: TRBV5-3

CDR3aa: CASSWGLATNYNEQFF
j_gene: TRBJ2-1
v_gene: TRBV5-4

CDR3aa: CSVVDPTLYGYTF
j_gene: TRBJ1-2
v_gene: TRBV29-1

CDR3aa: CASGGQGTGELFF
j_gene: TRBJ2-2
v_gene: TRBV2

CDR3aa: CASRSGQGNYGYTF
j_gene: TRBJ1-2
v_gene: TRBV6-5

CDR3aa: CASSIGDRFNSPLHF
j_gene: TRBJ1-6
v_gene: TRBV21-1

CDR3aa: CASSYNWEGAYEQYF
j_gene: TRBJ2-7
v_gene: TRBV6-5

CDR3aa: CASSTGLQETQYF
j_gene: TRBJ2-5
v_gene: TRBV5-1

CDR3aa: CASSYDRGGEAFF
j_gene: TRBJ1-1
v_gene: TRBV13

CDR3aa: CASSGRTGGGYGYTF
j_gene: TRBJ1-2
v_gene: TRBV7-6

CDR3aa: CASRKTATYEQYF
j_gene: TRBJ2-7
v_gene: TRBV6-5